What follows are 15 T cell receptor beta chains derived from one specimen sequenced in a study of T cells after posttransplantation cyclophosphamide. The naive gate required viable CD3+CD4+ or CD3+CD8+ cells with CCR7+CD45RA+CD45RO-CD95-CD27+CD28+ phenotype. Repertoires were generated with immunoSEQ multiplex PCR, while TCRdb's copy carries only in-frame clones and drops some. Seen here are tens of thousands of clones, about 97% observed once, and the top ten hold roughly 0.13%. The sequencing input was naive CD4+ T cells sorted from PBMCs. Receptor source: a man aged 50-60 years in good health, CMV-negative, and a related stem cell transplant donor.

DNA for the CDR3: TGTGCCAGCAGCCCTAGAGCAACGCGGGACTATGGCTACACCTTC. Residues: CASSPRATRDYGYTF. V is TRBV7-2 and J is TRBJ1-2; the D is unclear. Trimming took off 5 bases at V and 3 bases at J, with 16 bases between the two ends. The germline V gene has CDR1 SGHTA and CDR2 FQGNSA. This CDR3 has 15 residues.

The chain combines TRBV30 with TRBJ2-7; D may be TRBD1 (5 bases). Germline V lookup: CDR1 GTSNPN, CDR2 SVGIG (reference sequence). The ends were cut back, 2 bases at V and 3 bases at J, with 20 bases in the middle. The CDR3 has 16 residues. The CDR3 reads CAWSLLRGRVIYEQYF. CDR3 DNA sequence: TGTGCCTGGAGTTTATTACGCGGCAGGGTGATCTACGAGCAGTACTTC.

The rearrangement links TRBV7-9 to TRBJ1-1; 8 nucleotides match TRBD1. CDR3 size: 15 residues. Germline CDR1 is SEHNR and CDR2 is FQNEAQ (reference sequence). The junction had 9 bases not matched to a gene; V was cut back by 5 bases and J by 4 bases. The CDR3 sequence: CASSNPTGVRTEAFF. The DNA for the CDR3 is TGTGCCAGCAGCAACCCGACAGGGGTACGCACTGAAGCTTTCTTT.

J is TRBJ1-3 and V is TRBV18; no clear D gene. This CDR3 region has 16 residues. From germline, CDR1 is KGHSH and CDR2 LQKENI. V lost 4 bases to trimming and J lost 0 bases, with 13 bases between them. The CDR3: CASSRQTGSSGNTIYF. The DNA of the CDR3 is TGTGCCAGCTCACGTCAGACGGGGAGCTCTGGAAACACCATATATTTT.

The chain has TRBV5-1 and TRBJ1-2, with 10 bases lining up with TRBD1. J was trimmed by 4 bases and V by 0 bases; bases with no gene match: 6. Germline-derived CDR1 and CDR2 are SGHRS and YFSETQ. This CDR3 contains 16 residues. As DNA, the CDR3 is TGCGCCAGCAGCTTGGGACAGGGGGCCGGTGGCTATGGCTACACCTTC. It encodes CASSLGQGAGGYGYTF.

As for this clone: One junction end does not reproduce the germline sequence, and a read error may be involved. The J gene is TRBJ1-6, the V gene TRBV6-6; D is unclear. The CDR3 has 15 residues. Germline V CDR1 and CDR2: MNHNY, SVGAGI (reference sequence). The CDR3, as DNA: TGTGCCAGCAGTTACTCGAAAAGTACTAATTCCCCCCTCCACTTT. Protein sequence: CASSYSKSTNSPLHF.

This sequence joins TRBV19 and TRBJ2-6; D may be TRBD1 (6 bases). The CDR3 contains 17 residues. Germline-derived CDR1 and CDR2 are LNHDA and SQIVND (reference sequence). Trimming took 5 bases from V and 0 from J, leaving 14 bases between them. CDR3 region: CASSPRQAYSGANVLTF. The CDR3 coding sequence is TGTGCCAGTAGTCCCCGACAGGCCTACTCTGGGGCCAACGTCCTGACTTTC. The variable domain in full, completed from reference TRBV19 and TRBJ2-6, reads DGGITQSPKYLFRKEGQNVTLSCEQNLNHDAMYWYRQDPGQGLRLIYYSQIVNDFQKGDIAEGYSVSREKKESFPLTVTSAQKNPTAFYLCASSPRQAYSGANVLTFGAGSRLTVL.

This chain joins TRBV7-9 and TRBJ2-3; TRBD1 agrees at 11 bases. The junction had 5 bases not matched to a gene; V was cut back by 11 bases and J by 4 bases. Germline V gene lookup returns CDR1 SEHNR and CDR2 FQNEAQ (reference sequence). This CDR3 spans 13 amino acids. CDR3 nucleotides: TGTGCCTTAGGGACAGGGGGTTCAGATACGCAGTATTTT. It yields the protein CALGTGGSDTQYF.

This clone has more than one count but fewer than ten. The CDR3 nucleotides read TGTGCCATCAGTGGCCGAAGACTAAGCTCTGGGGCCAACGTCCTGACTTTC. Encoded protein: CAISGRRLSSGANVLTF. The chain has TRBV10-3 and TRBJ2-6, with D tentatively TRBD2 (5 bases). CDR1 and CDR2 (germline): ENHRY, SYGVKD. The germline V and J ends were trimmed by 4 bases and 0 bases, with 13 bases remaining between them. This CDR3 contains 17 residues.

The chain employs TRBV6-5 and TRBJ1-5; D remains unclear. CDR1 and CDR2 from the germline V gene are MNHEY and SVGAGI. The V end lost 4 bases, the J end lost 4 bases, and 11 bases lay between the germline ends. There are 14 residues in the CDR3. This CDR3 is CASSLLSTNQPQHF. CDR3 sequence (DNA): TGTGCCAGCAGTTTACTATCCACAAATCAGCCCCAGCATTTT.

The V call is TRBV27, the J call TRBJ2-3; D is undetermined. Germline V gene data show CDR1 as MNHEY and CDR2 as SMNVEV (reference sequence). V dropped 7 bases and J dropped 4 bases, with 21 bases sitting between them. This CDR3 contains 16 residues. The CDR3 loop reads CASTSRPTVNSDTQYF. CDR3 sequence (DNA): TGTGCCAGCACCAGCCGACCTACAGTAAATTCAGATACGCAGTATTTT.

The chain is built from TRBV6-5 and TRBJ1-4; D unclear. Germline loops: CDR1 MNHEY, CDR2 SVGAGI. The CDR3 is made up of 15 amino acids. Trimming pared 1 base from V and 3 bases from J, leaving 9 bases between. The CDR3 coding sequence is TGTGCCAGCAGTTACTTACGGGATGCTAATGAAAAACTGTTTTTT. Protein product: CASSYLRDANEKLFF.

V gene TRBV9 combines with J gene TRBJ2-1, with TRBD2 matching 15 bases. J was trimmed by 10 bases and V by 0 bases; bases with no gene match: 2. The germline V gene encodes CDR1 SGDLS and CDR2 YYNGEE. The CDR3 consists of 15 residues. The CDR3 protein is CASSVGTSGGAEQFF. The DNA of the CDR3 is TGTGCCAGCAGCGTAGGGACTAGCGGGGGGGCAGAGCAGTTCTTC.

This chain links TRBV30 with TRBJ1-4; tentatively, D is TRBD1 (5 bases). Germline CDR1 reads GTSNPN; CDR2 reads SVGIG (reference sequence). The CDR3 is 11 amino acids. Between the trimmed V and J ends, which lost 4 bases and 8 bases, there was a span of 8 bases. CDR3 DNA sequence: TGTGCCTGGAATCGGGGGGAAAAACTGTTTTTT. This encodes CAWNRGEKLFF. Full variable domain (outside the CDR3, taken from reference TRBV30 and TRBJ1-4): SQTIHQWPATLVQPVGSPLSLECTVEGTSNPNLYWYRQAAGRGLQLLFYSVGIGQISSEVPQNLSASRPQDRQFILSSKKLLLSDSGFYLCAWNRGEKLFFGSGTQLSVL.

The chain combines TRBV18 with TRBJ2-2, with 8 bases matching TRBD2. The V gene end was trimmed by 4 bases and the J gene end by 3 bases; junction bases not matched to a gene: 4. The length of the CDR3 is 15 residues. CDR1 and CDR2 (germline): KGHSH, LQKENI. CDR3 sequence: CASSRTSSHTGELFF. The CDR3 nucleotides are TGTGCCAGCTCACGGACTAGCAGTCACACCGGGGAGCTGTTTTTT.